This entry features one TCR beta chain sequence. Sequencing was performed with immunoSEQ multiplex PCR; in TCRdb, only in-frame clones are kept and a portion is missing. The sample yields 350,000 to 400,000 clones, roughly 90% seen once. Germline CDR1 SGHNT, CDR2 YYREEE (reference sequence). V lost 3 bases, J lost 4 bases, and 5 bases lay in between. This CDR3 has 12 amino acids. Seattle patients were enrolled while actively infected and followed longitudinally. The sample belongs to a study of blood T cell repertoires in COVID-19. Study-wide background: PBMCs, B-cell-depleted T cells, or T cells provided the cDNA or gDNA that made up the material.

The TCR comes from a woman aged 25-40 years with COVID-19, enrolled during active disease. V usage is TRBV5-4 and J usage is TRBJ1-3; D is uncertain. The sample was peripheral blood. As DNA, the CDR3 is TGTGCCAGCAGCTCACAAGGAAACACCATATATTTT. Translation: CASSSQGNTIYF.